The 8 T cell receptor beta chains in this list originate from one sample, sequenced in a study of blood T cell repertoires in COVID-19 (dated by TCRdb to about 2020). Preparation of the library involved the immunoSEQ multiplex PCR assay. TCRdb limited this immuneACCESS table to in-frame rearrangements with V and J called. A share of clones is missing; checked studies link under half to unresolved V genes, and the rest is unexplained. Here the sample has tens of thousands of clones; around 73% occur a single time. 5.5% to 6% of the sample lies in the top ten. The sequenced sample consisted of PBMCs or T cells enriched from blood (not recorded which). These receptors all come from a woman aged 50 to 60 with acute COVID-19.

V is TRBV2 and J is TRBJ1-2; possible D gene TRBD1, 5 bases. CDR3 length equals 13 residues. Germline lookup yields CDR1 SNHLY and CDR2 FYNNEI. V lost 5 bases and J 7 bases, leaving 14 bases between the germline ends. The CDR3 DNA follows: TGTGCCAGCAGTTATCAGGGTTCGAGTGGCTACACCTTC. This encodes CASSYQGSSGYTF.

The chain joins TRBV9 to TRBJ1-2, with TRBD1 matching over 8 bases. The CDR3 contains 14 residues. Per germline, CDR1 SGDLS and CDR2 YYNGEE. With V trimmed by 3 bases and J by 1 base, 2 bases remained unmatched. The CDR3 nucleotides read TGTGCCAGCAGCGGACAGGGGCGTAACTATGGCTACACCTTC. Residues: CASSGQGRNYGYTF.

The J gene is TRBJ2-7, the V gene TRBV21-1; the D segment call TRBD1 is taken from the table without a DNA check. TRBV21-1 is shown as a pseudogene. This CDR3 region has 14 residues. The CDR3 nucleotides are TGTGCCAGCCTTGGGCACCACAGGGGCTACGAGCAGTACTTC. Encoded protein: CASLGHHRGYEQYF.

The rearrangement joins TRBV7-9 to TRBJ2-1; TRBD2 matches at 10 bases. Trimming at V came to 3 bases and at J to 5 bases, leaving 4 bases not matched to a gene. Germline V gene sequence: CDR1 SEHNR, CDR2 FQNEAQ (reference sequence). The CDR3 is 15 residues long. The DNA of the CDR3 is TGTGCCAGCAGCTTCCCTAGCGGGGGCGACAATGAGCAGTTCTTC. It specifies CASSFPSGGDNEQFF.

CDR3: CSVEWRRSTEAFF. As DNA, the CDR3 is TGCAGCGTTGAATGGCGGCGGAGCACTGAAGCTTTCTTT. The chain uses TRBV29-1 and TRBJ1-1; no reliable D call. Trimming left V 2 bases short and J 4 bases short, with 11 bases between. The germline V gene has CDR1 SQVTM and CDR2 ANQGSEA. The CDR3 contains 13 residues.

A single count supports this clone. This chain connects TRBV5-6 to TRBJ1-2, with TRBD1 matching 8 bases. The CDR3 is 11 amino acids. V shed 3 bases, J shed 13 bases, and the junction held 5 bases outside the gene matches. Germline V lookup: CDR1 SGHDT, CDR2 YYEEEE. This CDR3 is CASSSLTGVTF. The CDR3 DNA reads as TGTGCCAGCAGCTCCCTGACAGGGGTCACCTTC. Variable domain in full (rest from reference TRBV5-6 and TRBJ1-2): DAGVTQSPTHLIKTRGQQVTLRCSPKSGHDTVSWYQQALGQGPQFIFQYYEEEERQRGNFPDRFSGHQFPNYSSELNVNALLLGDSALYLCASSSLTGVTFGSGTRLTVV.

This chain connects TRBV6-2 or TRBV6-3 to TRBJ2-1; 7 bases agree with TRBD2. Per the germline V gene, CDR1 is MNHEY and CDR2 is SVGEGT. V lost 2 bases to trimming and J lost 7 bases; unmatched junction nucleotides: 11. The CDR3 has 16 amino acids. In nucleotides, the CDR3 is TGTGCCAGCAGTTACCTTGAGGCGGGACTACGAAATGAGCAGTTCTTC. Protein sequence: CASSYLEAGLRNEQFF.

The J gene is TRBJ1-2, the V gene TRBV15; no firm D call. Deletions cut 0 bases from V and 0 bases from J, with 5 bases between. The V gene's germline CDR1 is LNHNV and CDR2 YYDKDF (reference sequence). This CDR3 region has 14 residues. In nucleotides, the CDR3 is TGTGCCACCAGCAGAGATCGAGCTAACTATGGCTACACCTTC. This sequence encodes CATSRDRANYGYTF.